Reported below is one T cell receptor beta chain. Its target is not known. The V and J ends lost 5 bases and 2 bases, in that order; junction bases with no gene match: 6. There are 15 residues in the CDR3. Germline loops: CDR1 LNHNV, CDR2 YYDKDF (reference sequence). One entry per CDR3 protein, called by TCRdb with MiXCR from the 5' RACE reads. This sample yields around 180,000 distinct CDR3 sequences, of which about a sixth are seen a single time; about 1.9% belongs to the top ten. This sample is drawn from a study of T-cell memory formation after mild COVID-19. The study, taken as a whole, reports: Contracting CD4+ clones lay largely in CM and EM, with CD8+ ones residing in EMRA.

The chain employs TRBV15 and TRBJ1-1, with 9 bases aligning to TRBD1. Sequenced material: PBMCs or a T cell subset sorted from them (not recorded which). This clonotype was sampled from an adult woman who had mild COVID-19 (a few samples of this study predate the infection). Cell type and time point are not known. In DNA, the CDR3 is TGTGCCACCAGCGCCACACAGGGGGCTAACACTGAAGCTTTCTTT. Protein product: CATSATQGANTEAFF.